One and the same sample provided the 29 T cell receptor beta chains below, sequenced in a study of T cells in Graves' hyperthyroidism and ophthalmopathy. Amplification of TCR beta CDR3 regions used RNA as the template. Primed by the HTBI set, a first-round RT-PCR was run on the TCR CDR3. TCRdb reprocessed the multiplex PCR reads via MiXCR and lists one record per CDR3 protein. The sample includes 600,000 to 650,000 distinct CDR3 sequences, roughly 20% of them seen just once. What was sequenced was blood. The receptor source for this set is a man aged 25-40 years with Graves' ophthalmopathy.

The chain has TRBV3-1 and TRBJ2-2, with 7 bases identical to TRBD1. This CDR3 comprises 16 residues. Germline V gene sequence: CDR1 LGHDT, CDR2 YNNKEL (reference sequence). The trim removed 6 bases at V and 1 base at J, leaving 8 bases unmatched. Here the CDR3 reads CASRPPGQMNTGELFF. The CDR3 DNA reads TGTGCCAGCAGACCTCCGGGACAGATGAACACCGGGGAGCTGTTTTTT.

This clonotype was seen more than once but under ten times. The rearrangement uses TRBV27 and TRBJ2-2; no clear D gene. Trimming took 3 bases from V and 0 from J, leaving 8 bases between them. Germline CDR1 MNHEY, CDR2 SMNVEV (reference sequence). This CDR3 contains 15 residues. In DNA form, the CDR3 reads TGTGCCAGCAGTTTGGGATTACCGAACACCGGGGAGCTGTTTTTT. It yields the protein CASSLGLPNTGELFF.

This clonotype was counted many times. The chain employs TRBV12-3 or TRBV12-4 and TRBJ2-5; D uncertain. With 1 base removed from V and 5 bases from J, the gap between germline ends came to 8 bases. The CDR3 runs 13 residues. The DNA for the CDR3 is TGTGCCAGCAGTTTAGGGGTAATGGAGACCCAGTACTTC. It encodes CASSLGVMETQYF.

The chain employs TRBV18 and TRBJ2-5; a possible D gene is TRBD1 (6 bases). CDR3 length: 15 amino acids. With 2 bases removed from V and 5 bases from J, the gap between germline ends came to 15 bases. CDR1 and CDR2 from the germline V gene are KGHSH and LQKENI. The CDR3 loop is CASSPSRTEDETQYF. CDR3 coding DNA: TGTGCCAGCTCACCATCTAGGACAGAGGATGAGACCCAGTACTTC.

V usage is TRBV12-3 or TRBV12-4 and J usage is TRBJ1-2; 7 nucleotides line up with TRBD1. This CDR3 is built from 14 residues. V shed 5 bases, J shed 1 base, and the junction held 4 bases outside the gene matches. CDR3 coding DNA: TGTGCCAGCAGTGTCCAGGGGGGTAACTATGGCTACACCTTC. This gives the protein CASSVQGGNYGYTF.

This clonotype was seen many times. The J gene is TRBJ2-1, the V gene TRBV11-1; D possibly corresponds to TRBD2 (5 bases). Germline V gene data show CDR1 as SGHAT and CDR2 as FQDESV (reference sequence). V was trimmed by 2 bases and J by 3 bases, leaving 8 bases between them. This CDR3 is 14 amino acids long. CDR3 sequence reads: CASSLYSVYNEQFF. In DNA form, the CDR3 reads TGTGCCAGCAGCTTATATAGCGTCTACAATGAGCAGTTCTTC.

A word on this clonotype: Just one base apart from a much larger clone, this may be a read error. This rearrangement joins TRBV3-1 to TRBJ2-4; 8 nucleotides agree with TRBD2. Trimming took 0 bases from V and 7 from J; bases not matched to a gene: 5. Germline V gives CDR1 LGHDT, CDR2 YNNKEL (reference sequence). The CDR3 loop spans 15 amino acids. The CDR3 sequence is CASSQEYSGNNIQYF. The CDR3 DNA reads as TGTGCCAGCAGCCAAGAATATAGCGGGAATAACATTCAGTACTTC.

Only a few counts were recorded for this clonotype. The chain employs TRBV4-1 and TRBJ2-2, with 11 positions matching TRBD2. CDR3 length: 18 residues. Germline-derived CDR1 and CDR2 are MGHRA and YSYEKL. J lost 3 bases, V lost 2 bases, and 8 bases had no gene match. The chain's CDR3 is CASSQFLTSGSYTGELFF. The CDR3 bases are TGCGCCAGCAGCCAATTCTTAACTAGCGGGAGTTACACCGGGGAGCTGTTTTTT.

The chain couples TRBV6-2 or TRBV6-3 to TRBJ2-5; 10 nucleotides line up with TRBD1. V lost 8 bases and J lost 2; bases outside the gene matches: 20. The CDR3 sequence is 19 residues long. The germline CDR1 and CDR2 sequences are MNHEY and SVGEGT. The CDR3 here is CASSPLPRGVDRGQETQYF. The CDR3 bases are TGTGCCAGCTCACCACTTCCGCGAGGCGTGGACAGGGGGCAAGAGACCCAGTACTTC.

This clonotype was detected ten times or more. V is TRBV30 and J is TRBJ2-2; unclear D gene. From germline, CDR1 is GTSNPN and CDR2 SVGIG (reference sequence). The CDR3 loop spans 12 amino acids. V dropped 3 bases and J dropped 3 bases, with 5 bases sitting between them. CDR3 DNA: TGTGCCTGGAGCACGGACACCGGGGAGCTGTTTTTT. Residues: CAWSTDTGELFF.

This clonotype has more than one count but fewer than ten. The chain combines TRBV6-2 or TRBV6-3 with TRBJ2-1, with a possible D match to TRBD2 (5 bases). This CDR3 spans 14 amino acids. V was shortened by 5 bases and J by 4 bases, with 12 bases between the two germline ends. CDR1 MNHEY and CDR2 SVGEGT come from the germline V gene. The chain's CDR3 is CASSVRDKYNEQFF. The CDR3 DNA reads TGTGCCAGCAGTGTCCGGGATAAGTACAATGAGCAGTTCTTC.

This chain connects TRBV29-1 to TRBJ2-2; 13 bases agree with TRBD2. V was pared by 3 bases and J by 6 bases, with 4 bases of the junction left unmatched. The CDR3 is made up of 15 amino acids. From germline, CDR1 is SQVTM and CDR2 ANQGSEA. In DNA, the CDR3 is TGCAGCGTTGAGCGACTAGCGGGAGGCCCCGGGGAGCTGTTTTTT. Protein sequence: CSVERLAGGPGELFF.

This clonotype occurred many times. V gene TRBV3-1 combines with J gene TRBJ2-1, with D possibly matching TRBD2 (6 bases). This CDR3 is built from 14 residues. V lost 3 bases to trimming and J lost 6 bases, with 12 bases between them. Germline V CDR1 and CDR2: LGHDT, YNNKEL (reference sequence). Written as DNA, the CDR3 is TGTGCCAGCAGCCAGACCGGGACTGGCAATGAGCAGTTCTTC. This sequence encodes CASSQTGTGNEQFF.

On this clonotype itself: No conserved phenylalanine or tryptophan is present at the end of the CDR3, so a read error is the likely explanation. V usage is TRBV20-1 and J usage is TRBJ2-7; 13 bases line up with TRBD2. This CDR3 comprises 14 residues. V shed 6 bases and J 2 bases; nucleotides not matched to a gene: 4. The germline V gene encodes CDR1 DFQATT and CDR2 SNEGSKA (reference sequence). CDR3 residues: CSARTSGRAYEQYL. CDR3 nucleotide sequence: TGCAGTGCAAGAACTAGCGGGAGGGCCTACGAGCAGTACCTC.

The gene calls are TRBV7-2 and TRBJ1-4; D is ambiguous. The CDR3 length is 13 residues. CDR1 is SGHTA and CDR2 is FQGNSA in the germline V gene. V lost 8 bases to trimming and J lost 7 bases, with 14 bases between them. The CDR3 region is CASSPGASEKLFF. The CDR3 DNA sequence: TGTGCCAGCTCCCCGGGAGCGAGTGAAAAACTGTTTTTT.

The rearrangement joins TRBV6-4 to TRBJ2-1; D is unresolved. The germline V and J ends were trimmed by 2 bases and 11 bases, with 13 bases remaining between them. From germline, CDR1 is MRHNA and CDR2 SNTAGT. This CDR3 contains 13 residues. The chain's CDR3 is CASSDGVAPKQFF. The CDR3 DNA reads TGTGCCAGCAGTGACGGGGTAGCCCCGAAGCAGTTCTTC.

This clonotype was counted many times. The V gene is TRBV30, the J gene TRBJ2-7; D is uncertain. The CDR3 has 14 residues. Germline-derived CDR1 and CDR2 are GTSNPN and SVGIG (reference sequence). The V end lost 3 bases, the J end lost 6 bases, and 18 bases lay between the germline ends. The CDR3 DNA follows: TGTGCCTGGAGCGGTTCCCCGACGGTCTCCGAGCAGTACTTC. Its protein is CAWSGSPTVSEQYF.

The chain recombines TRBV2 with TRBJ2-5; 9 nucleotides align to TRBD2. The CDR3 extends over 17 amino acids. Germline assignment: CDR1 SNHLY and CDR2 FYNNEI. The J segment lost 4 bases and the V segment lost 5 bases, leaving 14 bases of the junction unmatched. CDR3 in amino acids: CASSRQPGALAGETQYF. The CDR3 DNA reads as TGTGCCAGCAGTCGACAGCCCGGTGCACTAGCGGGAGAGACCCAGTACTTC.

This clonotype was observed a handful of times. The junction and the germline gene differ at one end; a read error may be behind it. The V and J genes are TRBV7-3 and TRBJ2-1; 10 bases are shared with TRBD2. The germline V gene has CDR1 SGHTA and CDR2 FQGTGA. The CDR3 has 15 amino acids. The CDR3 sequence is CASSFGLAVYNKQFF. The CDR3 bases are TGTGCCAGCAGCTTCGGACTAGCGGTCTACAATAAGCAGTTCTTC.

This clonotype was recorded a few times. This chain links TRBV20-1 with TRBJ2-7, with 12 bases matching TRBD2. Per germline, CDR1 DFQATT and CDR2 SNEGSKA (reference sequence). V shed 5 bases and J 4 bases; nucleotides not matched to a gene: 9. The CDR3 length is 15 residues. CDR3 region: CSAPLPLAGGYEQYF. For the CDR3, the DNA is TGCAGTGCTCCTCTACCTCTAGCGGGAGGGTACGAGCAGTACTTC.

This clonotype was seen many times. The V and J genes are TRBV7-2 and TRBJ2-3, with a possible D match to TRBD2 (7 bases). From germline, CDR1 is SGHTA and CDR2 FQGNSA. V gave up 1 base and J gave up 6 bases, with 17 bases separating them. The CDR3 has 16 amino acids. The CDR3 sequence is CASSLVAGAHRDTQYF. DNA for the CDR3: TGTGCCAGCAGCTTAGTTGCGGGGGCCCATCGGGATACGCAGTATTTT.

The rearrangement joins TRBV24-1 to TRBJ1-1, with unresolved D. With 9 bases removed from V and 1 base from J, the gap between germline ends came to 14 bases. The CDR3 sequence is 14 residues long. The V gene's germline CDR1 is KGHDR and CDR2 SFDVKD. CDR3 nucleotide sequence: TGTGCCACCTCTCTGGGAGGTGAGAACACTGAAGCTTTCTTT. Residues: CATSLGGENTEAFF.

As regards this clonotype: A read error is possible here, since a much larger clone lies one base away. This chain connects TRBV5-1 to TRBJ2-2, with 13 bases that match TRBD2. Germline-derived CDR1 and CDR2 are SGHRS and YFSETQ. This CDR3 has 17 amino acids. After removal of 4 bases from V and 3 bases from J, the junction contained 6 bases not matched to a gene. The CDR3 reads CASSLGTSGTDTGELFF. In DNA form, the CDR3 reads TGCGCCAGCAGCCTGGGGACTAGCGGGACGGACACCGGGGAGCTGTTTTTT.

The V gene is TRBV20-1, the J gene TRBJ2-1; D ambiguous. Germline-derived CDR1 and CDR2 are DFQATT and SNEGSKA (reference sequence). The V gene lost 3 bases and the J gene lost 9 bases, with 12 bases spanning the gap. The CDR3 is 12 amino acids. In DNA, the CDR3 is TGCAGTGCTAGGGGTGGGATGGGTGAGCAGTTCTTC. Translated, it gives CSARGGMGEQFF.

This clonotype was observed at least ten times. The chain couples TRBV7-3 to TRBJ2-7, with a possible D match to TRBD1 (5 bases). Trimming removed 3 bases from V and 6 bases from J, with 9 bases in between. This CDR3 has 12 amino acids. CDR1 and CDR2 (germline): SGHTA, FQGTGA. CDR3 DNA sequence: TGTGCCAGCAGCTTCATAGGGGCCGAGCAGTACTTC. Its protein is CASSFIGAEQYF. Based on the CDR3 plus reference TRBV7-3 and TRBJ2-7, the full variable domain is GAGVSQTPSNKVTEKGKYVELRCDPISGHTALYWYRQSLGQGPEFLIYFQGTGAADDSGLPNDRFFAVRPEGSVSTLKIQRTERGDSAVYLCASSFIGAEQYFGPGTRLTVT.

The V call is TRBV18, the J call TRBJ2-3; tentatively, D is TRBD1 (6 bases). This CDR3 has 16 residues. The V gene's germline CDR1 is KGHSH and CDR2 LQKENI. Between the trimmed V and J ends, which lost 1 base and 0 bases, there was a span of 11 bases. The CDR3 DNA reads as TGTGCCAGCTCACCACGGAAGACAGGAAGCACAGATACGCAGTATTTT. Translated, it gives CASSPRKTGSTDTQYF. The full variable domain, in which reference TRBV18 and TRBJ2-3 provide the parts outside the CDR3, is NAGVMQNPRHLVRRRGQEARLRCSPMKGHSHVYWYRQLPEEGLKFMVYLQKENIIDESGMPKERFSAEFPKEGPSILRIQQVVRGDSAAYFCASSPRKTGSTDTQYFGPGTRLTVL.

This chain uses TRBV4-1 with TRBJ2-7; 7 bases are a match to TRBD1. This CDR3 spans 15 amino acids. J lost 1 base, V lost 0 bases, and 3 bases had no gene match. The germline CDR1 and CDR2 sequences are MGHRA and YSYEKL. DNA of the CDR3: TGCGCCAGCAGCCAAGAACCGGGACAGTCCTACGAGCAGTACTTC. The encoded protein is CASSQEPGQSYEQYF.

This clonotype was detected a few times. This chain uses TRBV5-6 with TRBJ2-2; maybe TRBD1 (6 bases). CDR3 length equals 16 residues. Trimming removed 3 bases at V and 0 bases at J, with 12 bases between. CDR1 SGHDT and CDR2 YYEEEE come from the germline V gene. In DNA, the CDR3 is TGTGCCAGCAGCTCGTTCCAGGGGACGAACACCGGGGAGCTGTTTTTT. It codes for CASSSFQGTNTGELFF.

The count of this clonotype is one. The rearrangement joins TRBV12-3 or TRBV12-4 to TRBJ2-1; no clear D. The CDR3 consists of 12 residues. Trimming shortened V by 5 bases and J by 9 bases, and 11 bases separated the two germline ends. CDR3 residues: CASSPLPGEQFF. CDR3 nucleotides: TGTGCCAGCAGTCCTTTACCCGGTGAGCAGTTCTTC.